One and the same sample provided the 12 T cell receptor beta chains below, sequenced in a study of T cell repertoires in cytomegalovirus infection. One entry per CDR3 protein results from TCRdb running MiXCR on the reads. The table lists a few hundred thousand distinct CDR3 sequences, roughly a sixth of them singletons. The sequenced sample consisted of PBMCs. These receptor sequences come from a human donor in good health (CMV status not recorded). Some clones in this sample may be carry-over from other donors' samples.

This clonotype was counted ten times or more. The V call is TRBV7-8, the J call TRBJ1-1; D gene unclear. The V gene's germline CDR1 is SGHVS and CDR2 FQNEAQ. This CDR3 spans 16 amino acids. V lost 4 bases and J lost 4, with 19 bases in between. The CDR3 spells CASSSPERAGFTEAFF. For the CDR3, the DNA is TGTGCCAGCAGCTCGCCCGAAAGGGCTGGTTTCACTGAAGCTTTCTTT. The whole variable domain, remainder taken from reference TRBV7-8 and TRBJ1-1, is GAGVSQSPRYKVAKRGQDVALRCDPISGHVSLFWYQQALGQGPEFLTYFQNEAQLDKSGLPSDRFFAERPEGSVSTLKIQRTQQEDSAVYLCASSSPERAGFTEAFFGQGTRLTVV.

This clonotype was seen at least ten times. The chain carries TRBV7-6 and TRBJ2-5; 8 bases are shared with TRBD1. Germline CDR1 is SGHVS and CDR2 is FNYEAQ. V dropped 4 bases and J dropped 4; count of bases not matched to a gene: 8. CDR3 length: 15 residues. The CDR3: CASSSRGQAGETQYF. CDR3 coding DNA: TGTGCCAGCAGCTCGAGGGGACAGGCAGGAGAGACCCAGTACTTC.

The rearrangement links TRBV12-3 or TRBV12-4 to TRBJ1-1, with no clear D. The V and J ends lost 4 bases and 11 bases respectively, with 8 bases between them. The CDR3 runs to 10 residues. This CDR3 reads CASSYHRAFF. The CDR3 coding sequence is TGTGCCAGCAGTTACCACCGGGCTTTCTTT.

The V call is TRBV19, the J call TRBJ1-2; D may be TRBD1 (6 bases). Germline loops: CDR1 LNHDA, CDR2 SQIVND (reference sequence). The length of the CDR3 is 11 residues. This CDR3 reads CSSDSRWGYTF. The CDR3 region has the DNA TGTTCATCGGACAGTCGGTGGGGCTACACCTTC.

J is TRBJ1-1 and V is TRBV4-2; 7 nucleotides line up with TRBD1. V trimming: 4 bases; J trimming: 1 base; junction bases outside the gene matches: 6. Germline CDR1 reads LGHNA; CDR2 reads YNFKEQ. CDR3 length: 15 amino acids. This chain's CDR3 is CASSPQGDANTEAFF. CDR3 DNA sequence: TGTGCCAGCAGCCCCCAGGGGGACGCGAACACTGAAGCTTTCTTT.

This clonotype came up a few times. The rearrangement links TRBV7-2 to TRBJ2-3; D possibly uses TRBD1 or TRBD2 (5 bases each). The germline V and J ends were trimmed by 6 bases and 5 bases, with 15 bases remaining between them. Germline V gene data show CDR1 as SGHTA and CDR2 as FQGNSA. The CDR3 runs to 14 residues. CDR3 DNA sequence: TGTGCCAGCAGAGACGGGACGGTGGGAGATACGCAGTATTTT. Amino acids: CASRDGTVGDTQYF.

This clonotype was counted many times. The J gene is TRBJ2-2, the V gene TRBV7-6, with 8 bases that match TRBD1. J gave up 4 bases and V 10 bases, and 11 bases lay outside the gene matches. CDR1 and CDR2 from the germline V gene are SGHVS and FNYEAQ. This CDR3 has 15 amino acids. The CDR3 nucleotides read TGTGCCACCACCACCGGACAGGGAGGCACCGGGGAGCTGTTTTTT. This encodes CATTTGQGGTGELFF.

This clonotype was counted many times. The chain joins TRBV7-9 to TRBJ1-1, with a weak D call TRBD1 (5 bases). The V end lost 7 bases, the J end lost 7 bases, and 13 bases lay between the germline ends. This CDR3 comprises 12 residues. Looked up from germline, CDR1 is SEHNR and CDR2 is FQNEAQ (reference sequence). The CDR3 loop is CASNLAGNEAFF. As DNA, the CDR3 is TGTGCCAGCAATCTTGCAGGGAATGAAGCTTTCTTT.

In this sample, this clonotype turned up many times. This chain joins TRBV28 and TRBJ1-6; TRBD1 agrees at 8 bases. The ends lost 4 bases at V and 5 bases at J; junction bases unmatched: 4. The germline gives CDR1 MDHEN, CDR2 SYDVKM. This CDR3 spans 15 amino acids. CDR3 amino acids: CASSSRTGHNSPLHF. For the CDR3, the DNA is TGTGCCAGCAGTTCCAGGACAGGGCATAATTCACCCCTCCACTTT.

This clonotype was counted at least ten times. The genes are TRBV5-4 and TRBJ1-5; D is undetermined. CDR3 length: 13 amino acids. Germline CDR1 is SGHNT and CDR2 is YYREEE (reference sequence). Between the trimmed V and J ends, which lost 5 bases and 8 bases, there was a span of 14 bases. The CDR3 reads CASSLNLGEPQHF. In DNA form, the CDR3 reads TGTGCCAGCAGTCTTAATCTCGGGGAGCCCCAGCATTTT.

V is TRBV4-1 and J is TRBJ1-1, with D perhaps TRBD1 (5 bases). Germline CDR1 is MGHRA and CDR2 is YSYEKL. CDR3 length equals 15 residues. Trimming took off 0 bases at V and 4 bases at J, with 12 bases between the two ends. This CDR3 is CASSQDHPGSTEAFF. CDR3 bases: TGCGCCAGCAGCCAAGATCACCCAGGGAGCACTGAAGCTTTCTTT.

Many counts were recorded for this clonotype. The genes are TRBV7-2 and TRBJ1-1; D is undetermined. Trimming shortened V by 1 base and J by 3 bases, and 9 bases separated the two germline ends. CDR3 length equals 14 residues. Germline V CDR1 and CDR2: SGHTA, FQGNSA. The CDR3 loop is CASSLVNGDTEAFF. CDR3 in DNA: TGTGCCAGCAGCTTAGTGAACGGCGACACTGAAGCTTTCTTT.